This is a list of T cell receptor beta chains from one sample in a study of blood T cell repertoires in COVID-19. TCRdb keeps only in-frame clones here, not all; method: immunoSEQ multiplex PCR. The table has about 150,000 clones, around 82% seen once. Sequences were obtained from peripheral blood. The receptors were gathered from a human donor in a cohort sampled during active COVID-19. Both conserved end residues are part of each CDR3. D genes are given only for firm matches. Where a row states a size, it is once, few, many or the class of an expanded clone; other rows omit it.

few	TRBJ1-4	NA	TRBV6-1	TGTGCCAGCAGTGAGGGGAAGGCAGGACTTGAAAAACTGTTTTTT	CASSEGKAGLEKLFF
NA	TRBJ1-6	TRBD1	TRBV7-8	TGTGCCAGCAGCTTCCCGTCAGGGGGCGCAAAAATCTCACCCCTCCACTTT	CASSFPSGGAKISPLHF
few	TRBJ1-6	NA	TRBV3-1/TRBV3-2	TGTGCCAGCAGCCAAGTACGGTCACCCCTCCACTTT	CASSQVRSPLHF
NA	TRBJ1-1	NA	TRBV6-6	TGTGCCAGCAGTTACCCGGGAAAGAACACTGAAGCTTTCTTT	CASSYPGKNTEAFF
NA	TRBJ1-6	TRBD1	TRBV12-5	TGTGCTAGTGGTTTGGTACTACAGGGGTTCGGGTCACCCCTCCACTTT	CASGLVLQGFGSPLHF
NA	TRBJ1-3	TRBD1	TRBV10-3	TGTGCCATCAAGGGGGCATCTGGAAACACCATATATTTT	CAIKGASGNTIYF
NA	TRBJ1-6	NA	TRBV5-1	TGCGCCAGCAGCTTGGAGGGGAATAATTCACCCCTCCACTTT	CASSLEGNNSPLHF
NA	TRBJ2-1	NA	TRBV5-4	TGTGCCAGCAGCTTGGGGCCAGCGAGCTCCTACAATGAGCAGTTCTTC	CASSLGPASSYNEQFF
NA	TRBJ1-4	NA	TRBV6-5	TGTGCCAGTGACGGCAGGGGTTCGGCTAATGAAAAACTGTTTTTT	CASDGRGSANEKLFF
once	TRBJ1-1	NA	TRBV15	TGTGCCACCAGCAGAGATAGCTCAGGGGTCGGAGTATGGAAAGCTTTCTTT	CATSRDSSGVGVWKAFF
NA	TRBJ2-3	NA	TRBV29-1	TGCAGCGTTGACAGGGGATGGGCAGATACGCAGTATTTT	CSVDRGWADTQYF
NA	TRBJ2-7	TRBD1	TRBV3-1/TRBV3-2	TGTGCCAGCTCCACACAACAGGGGGCCGACGAGCAGTACTTC	CASSTQQGADEQYF
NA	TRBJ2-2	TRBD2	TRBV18	TGTGCCAGCTCACCGGGACTAGCGGGGTTTCTCGCCGGGGAGCTGTTTTTT	CASSPGLAGFLAGELFF
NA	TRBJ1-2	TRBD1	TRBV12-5	TGTGCTAGTGGTTTTGGAAACCAGGGACAGGGGGACTATGGCTACACCTTC	CASGFGNQGQGDYGYTF
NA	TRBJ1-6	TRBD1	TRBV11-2	TGTGCCAGCAGCCCCGGGACAGTCATGGCACCCCTCCACTTT	CASSPGTVMAPLHF
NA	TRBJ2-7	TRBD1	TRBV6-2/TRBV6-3	TGTGCCAGCAGTAGGCCGGGACAGGGTTTACGCGAGCAGTACTTC	CASSRPGQGLREQYF
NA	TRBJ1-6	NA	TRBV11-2	TGTGCCAGCAGTTATAACAGGGAAGCTTCACCCCTCCACTTT	CASSYNREASPLHF
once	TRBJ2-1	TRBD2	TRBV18	TGTGCCAGCACCCGGACTAGCGGGAGTAGGTATGAGCAGTTCTTC	CASTRTSGSRYEQFF
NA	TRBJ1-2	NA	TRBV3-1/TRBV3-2	TGTGCCAGCAGCCCCTCGGGTCCTCAGGGCTACACCTTC	CASSPSGPQGYTF
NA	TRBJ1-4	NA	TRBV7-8	TGTGCCAGCAGCTTACGCCCAGGGGCGGGAGCTAATGAAAAACTGTTTTTT	CASSLRPGAGANEKLFF
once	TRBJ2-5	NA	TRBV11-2	TGTGCCAGCAGCTTAGGGAGTCAAGAGACCCAGTACTTC	CASSLGSQETQYF
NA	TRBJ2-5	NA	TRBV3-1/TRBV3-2	TGTGCCAGCAGCCAAGATGTGAGCGGCGGGGAGACCCAGTACTTC	CASSQDVSGGETQYF
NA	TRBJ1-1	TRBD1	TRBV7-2	TGTGCCAGCAGCCCGATCGGACAGGGAGGGTTAAGAGCTTTCTTT	CASSPIGQGGLRAFF
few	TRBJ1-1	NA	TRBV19	TGTGCCAGTAGTCGCAGGGATATAGAAGCTTTCTTT	CASSRRDIEAFF
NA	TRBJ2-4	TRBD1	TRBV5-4	TGTGCCAGCAGTCGGGACAGAAGAAACATTCAGTACTTC	CASSRDRRNIQYF
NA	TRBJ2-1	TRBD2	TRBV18	TGTGCCAGCTCTGTCGGGGGGGCGAAAAATGAGCAGTTCTTC	CASSVGGAKNEQFF
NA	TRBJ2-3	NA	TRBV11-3	TGTGCCAGCAACCGGAATCTCCAGGGGCGCATAGGCACAGATACGCAGTATTTT	CASNRNLQGRIGTDTQYF
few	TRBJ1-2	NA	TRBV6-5	TGTGCCAGCACCGACAGTCTCTATGGCTACACCTTC	CASTDSLYGYTF
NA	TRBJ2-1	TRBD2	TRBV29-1	TGCAGCGTGGGGACTAGCGGGAGGTTAAGGGGGCAGTTCTTC	CSVGTSGRLRGQFF
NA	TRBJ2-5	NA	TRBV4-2	TGTGCCAGCAGCCAAGGTTTAGCGGAGGGACTCCAAGAGACCCAGTACTTC	CASSQGLAEGLQETQYF
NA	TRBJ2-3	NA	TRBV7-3	TGTGCCAGCAGCTTAGGTCCGGGAGCCGGAGATACGCAGTATTTT	CASSLGPGAGDTQYF
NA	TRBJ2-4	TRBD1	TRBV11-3	TGTGCCAGCAGCTTAGAGGGGGCAGGGGGTTTAGACATTCAGTACTTC	CASSLEGAGGLDIQYF
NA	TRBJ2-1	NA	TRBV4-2	TGTGCCAGCAGCCAAGCCCCTGGTCGGGGCTACAATGAGCAGTTCTTC	CASSQAPGRGYNEQFF
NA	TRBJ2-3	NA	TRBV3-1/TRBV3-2	TGTGCCAGCAGCCCGCGCCTGGGCGCAGATACGCAGTATTTT	CASSPRLGADTQYF
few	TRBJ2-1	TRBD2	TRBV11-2	TGTGCCAGCAACTCCGGGACTAGGTCTGGGGAGCAGTTCTTC	CASNSGTRSGEQFF
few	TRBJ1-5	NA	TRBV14	TGTGCCAGCCCTCCCCTTAGCAATCAGCCCCAGCATTTT	CASPPLSNQPQHF
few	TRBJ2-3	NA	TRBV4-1	TGCGCCAGCAGCCAAGGTCAGGGGTCCGATACGCAGTATTTT	CASSQGQGSDTQYF
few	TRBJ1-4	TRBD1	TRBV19	TGTGCCAGTAGTTTTGAAGGACAGGGGAATGAAAAACTGTTTTTT	CASSFEGQGNEKLFF
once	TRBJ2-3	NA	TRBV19	TGTGCCAGTAGTACCTTTATGGACAAAACAGATACGCAGTATTTT	CASSTFMDKTDTQYF
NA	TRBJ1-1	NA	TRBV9	TGTGCCAGCAGCGTAGACGCGGGGGCGAGAGCTGAAGCTTTCTTT	CASSVDAGARAEAFF
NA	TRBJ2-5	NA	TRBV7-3	TGTGCCAGCAGTCCCGGTACTCGGGAGACGGAGACCCAGTACTTC	CASSPGTRETETQYF
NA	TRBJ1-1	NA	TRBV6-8	TGTGCCAGCAGTCATCGTTTGGGAGATGAGAACACTGAAGCTTTCTTT	CASSHRLGDENTEAFF
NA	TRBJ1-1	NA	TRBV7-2	TGTGCCAGCAGCTTACGACAGAACACTGAAGCTTTCTTT	CASSLRQNTEAFF
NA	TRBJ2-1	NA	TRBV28	TGTGCCAGCATAAGACAGGACAATGAGCAGTTCTTC	CASIRQDNEQFF
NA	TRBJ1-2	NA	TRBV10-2	TGCGCCAGCACCCCGCCGGGGGGCATGGTCTATGGCTACACCTTC	CASTPPGGMVYGYTF
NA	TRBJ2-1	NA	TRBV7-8	TGTGCCAGCAGCTTATTACTAGCCAATGAGCAGTTCTTC	CASSLLLANEQFF
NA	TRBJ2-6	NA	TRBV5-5	TGTGCCAGCAGCTTGGGGGACAACTCTGGGGCCAACGTCCTGACTTTC	CASSLGDNSGANVLTF
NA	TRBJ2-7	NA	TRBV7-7	TGTGCTAGCAGCTCCAGCCCGCGGGACGCCGAGCAGTACTTC	CASSSSPRDAEQYF
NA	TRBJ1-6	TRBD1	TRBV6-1	TGTGCCAGCAGAGACAGGGATAGTTCACCCCTCCACTTT	CASRDRDSSPLHF
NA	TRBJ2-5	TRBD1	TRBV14	TGTGCCAGCAGCCACCTCGGACAGGGGGCTAGGGAGACCCAGTACTTC	CASSHLGQGARETQYF
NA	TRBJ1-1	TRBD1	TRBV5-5	TGTGCCAGCAGCTTGCTCACAGGGGCTTTGTTAACTGAAGCTTTCTTT	CASSLLTGALLTEAFF
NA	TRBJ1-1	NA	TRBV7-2	TGTGCCAGCAGCCCTGCCGGGACAAAGTCCACTGAAGCTTTCTTT	CASSPAGTKSTEAFF
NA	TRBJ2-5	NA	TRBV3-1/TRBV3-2	TGTGCCAGTTCAGGGGAGGAGACCCAGTACTTC	CASSGEETQYF